In its sample, the clone carrying this T cell receptor beta chain was seen many times. What it recognizes is unknown. This sample stems from a study of T cells after yellow fever vaccination. Notes on the study in general: FACS-sorted repertoires might harbor abundant contaminating clonotypes from the bulk population.

The CDR3 is made up of 15 amino acids. Germline assignment: CDR1 LGHNA and CDR2 YSLEER. Trimming left V 1 base short and J 3 bases short, with 10 bases between. TCRdb re-analysed the 5' RACE reads in MiXCR, keeping a single row per CDR3 protein. Among roughly 350,000 distinct CDR3 sequences listed, approximately 4% were seen once. This sequence joins TRBV4-3 and TRBJ2-1; tentative D call: TRBD1 (6 bases). The origin of this receptor is a man aged 18 to 30 who received the YFV17D yellow fever vaccine. This specimen consisted of PBMCs, obtained 5 days after the yellow fever booster vaccination. The CDR3 nucleotides are TGCGCCAGCAGCCAAGGGGCAGGGGTCTACAATGAGCAGTTCTTC. This encodes CASSQGAGVYNEQFF.